This paragraph covers one T cell receptor beta chain sequence. This clone was picked up a small number of times. It lacks a known antigen. Per-base qualities were not stored, and no clone one base away is much larger. This entry is derived from a study of cytomegalovirus exposure and HLA in healthy donors (dated by TCRdb to 2016 to 2017). About the full investigation: According to an earlier analysis of 587 of the donors, some 180 million T cells yielded 90 million to 130 million unique TCR beta sequences and about 300 Gb of sequence data. Every repertoire in the discovery cohort had been generated on one and the same sequencing platform. The number of donors typed differed by locus, with about 629-630 for A, B, C, DRB1 and DQB1, 522 for DQA1, 606 for DPA1, and over 400 for DPB1. In an earlier analysis of more than 550 of the donors, high-throughput TCR beta sequencing was used to judge whether each TCR beta V gene segment behaved as functional or pseudogenic. Approximately 310 gigabases of sequencing data and approximately 93 million unique TCR sequences were included in an early release covering roughly 700 HLA-typed donors. Besides the first cohort of 666 subjects, a separate validation cohort made up of 95 to 150 different subjects was used. The later analysis used no new phenotypic data to find candidate immune exposures, relying instead on TCR beta sequences and their occurrence across donors. Of the roughly 400 genotyped donors, about 80% fell in the genetic ancestry cluster associated with self-reported Caucasian donors. High-throughput TCR immunosequencing, statistical association of individual TCRs with disease status, and machine learning were combined to predict cytomegalovirus infection status. Using immunosequencing, the study profiled T cell repertoires from 666 subjects and related those repertoires to cytomegalovirus serostatus. On average, over 200,000 unique TCR beta nucleotide sequences were sequenced per donor among about 400 genotyped donors of the cohort, with roughly a sixth of those sequences being non-productive. In a later genetic analysis, genome-wide SNP genotypes for about 60% of the 666 donors were used, and that subset was treated as a discovery cohort. The study was designed to test whether signatures of past pathogen exposure could be identified by cataloging public T cell receptors. Class I and class II HLA loci were covered by the typing at four-digit resolution. A later analysis re-examined previously published TCR beta repertoires from 610 or so donors and added high-resolution HLA genotyping to investigate patterns of TCR occurrence. Donor age, sex, ethnicity and CMV serostatus were compiled together with the repertoire data. About five DR-DQ haplotypes were handled as single units for association and clustering because linkage in the cohort was strong.

The cohort was made up of approximately 670 healthy bone marrow donors. All cohort members were sampled while nominally healthy, although unrecorded immune exposures were likely present. The donor tested CMV seronegative, placing the donor among the 300 to 400 seronegative members of the cohort. Each donor provided a peripheral blood sample, and peripheral blood mononuclear cells were used for TCR beta sequencing. The Qiagen DNeasy Blood Extraction Kit was used to extract genomic DNA from the blood cell samples. The library was made by the immunoSEQ multiplex PCR assay. A mixture of 60 forward primers for TCR Vbeta segments and 13 reverse primers for TCR Jbeta segments was used in the multiplex PCR. The CDR3 region of rearranged TCR beta genes was amplified from genomic DNA with a multiplex PCR assay. On the Illumina HiSeq System, the amplified TCR beta libraries were sequenced as 87-base-pair reads. In the paper's pipeline: A later analysis counted 75 million to 100 million unique TCR beta chains across the 666 repertoires, and some 11 million of these chains were shared by at least two donors. To remove PCR and sequencing errors, raw reads were error-corrected and collapsed into unique sequences using a nearest-neighbor algorithm that merged closely related sequences. V, D and J gene segments were assigned by aligning CDR3 sequences to IMGT reference sequences. For a sequence to be retained, at least a six-nucleotide match to both a V gene segment and a J gene segment was required. Rearrangements were classified as productive when the CDR3 lacked stop codons and remained in frame with V and J, and all other rearrangements were classified as non-productive. Following IMGT convention, CDR3 was defined as the stretch from the second conserved V-encoded cysteine to the conserved J-encoded phenylalanine. The earlier analysis of around 640 of the donors excluded sequences that lacked an unambiguous match to a single V gene segment. In an earlier analysis of around 600 of the donors, V segments were called functional above 56.7% productive rearrangements and were called segregating when the between-donor standard deviation exceeded 5%. A statistical classification framework was built to diagnose cytomegalovirus status from the catalog of TCR beta chain sequences. In a later analysis, V and J genes were assigned by comparing TCR nucleotide sequences against IMGT/GENE-DB human TR gene sequences. Using the TCRdist pipeline, a later analysis assigned CDR3 sequences along with most-parsimonious VDJ recombination scenarios. In a later analysis, each TCR beta chain was defined by its CDR3 amino acid sequence together with its V-gene family, and reads lacking a unique V-gene family were excluded. In a later analysis, fewer than 650 highly shared, low-generation-probability nucleotide sequences were removed to address suspected cross-contamination and a sequencing artifact. In a later analysis, a clonal expansion index was calculated for each public chain from normalized within-repertoire ranks of inferred template counts. Generation probabilities in a later analysis came from a VDJ recombination model fitted to out-of-frame rearrangements, and those results were checked against IGoR. In a later analysis, hypergeometric tests were used to score TCR-TCR, TCR-HLA and TCR-CMV co-occurrence, with a repertoire-size bias correction applied to TCR pairs. To estimate false discovery rates, a later analysis permuted the HLA or CMV assignments 20 times. In a later analysis, co-occurring TCRs were grouped using DBSCAN, with TCRdist sequence similarity added in when clustering inside HLA-allele-positive subsets. Co-occurrence clustering excluded repertoires with fewer than 30,000 or more than 120,000 public chains, plus five with anomalous nucleotide sharing. TCRdb obtained this table from immuneACCESS and retained in-frame rearrangements with V and J assigned. These tables miss some clones; where compared with another copy, unresolved V genes account for less than half of the shortfall, and the remainder is unexplained. Clone size and the V and J calls come from that table; the DNA yielded D and trimming. This sample holds about 110,000 clones; 70% to 80% were observed only once. The ten largest clones add up to 2.5% to 3% of the sample.

The paper as a whole reports these results and caveats: A further reported finding was that TCR beta sequences accurately predicted the HLA-A and HLA-B alleles for most subjects in the first cohort. In an earlier analysis of approximately 590 of the donors, most TCR beta V segments appeared in productive rearrangements about 87% or about 30% of the time, broadly matching IMGT annotations. A later analysis associated about 17,000 TCR beta sequences with specific HLA alleles at a false discovery rate of 0.05. The cohort was sequenced for TCR beta chains only, and without alpha or paired-chain data the features that could be detected were limited. A few of the identified cytomegalovirus-associated TCR beta chains were confirmed in vitro to be specific for cytomegalovirus antigens. According to a later analysis, TCR association rates differed among HLA loci, with DRB1 alleles showing the most associated TCRs and HLA-C alleles showing the fewest. The authors suggested that the approach could potentially be extended to other disease states and immunological phenotypes. Because counts were too low, roughly 16 rarely observed V segments, including chromosome 9 orphons, were excluded from the earlier analysis of fewer than 650 of the donors. Because some donors lacked HLA typing at each locus, the association tests relied only on the typed subset. Correlated functional status among segregating V segments might be attributable to linkage disequilibrium, but an unknown experimental factor could not be ruled out. According to a later analysis, parvovirus B19, influenza, CMV and Epstein-Barr virus appeared linked to several top co-occurrence clusters. A cluster of highly shared sequence variants was judged likely to be a technical artifact of the sequencing pipeline. In a later analysis, HLA-associated TCR beta chains showed more clonal expansion and lower generation probabilities than non-associated chains that were equally common. In a later genetic analysis, fewer N-insertions in productive TCRs were reported among donors in an Asian-associated ancestry cluster than the roughly 700-donor mean. According to a later analysis, most CMV-associated TCR beta chains appeared to be HLA-restricted, and the HLA associations seemed to be driven largely by CMV exposure. In both the original and validation cohorts, the classifier was reported to diagnose cytomegalovirus status with high specificity and sensitivity. Roughly uniform sequencing depth across donors was assumed in presence/absence analyses, although this assumption may not hold. Assigning TCR associations to individual alleles was difficult when HLA alleles, especially DR and DQ, strongly co-occurred. A later genetic analysis associated a missense DCLRE1C variant with V-gene and J-gene trimming of TCR beta chains, and an independent cohort replicated the association. In the study, 150 to 200 TCR beta chains were listed as associated with cytomegalovirus. Most TCR sequences were observed very rarely across donors, whereas some public TCRs were present in many individuals. Some IMGT-functional V segments, including TRBV6-2 and TRBV6-3, could not be distinguished by the 87-base-pair reads and were therefore excluded. Immune exposure information for the cohort was limited to CMV serostatus.

The V and J ends are trimmed by 7 bases and 4 bases, leaving 14 bases between them. Via the germline V gene, CDR1 is SGHTA and CDR2 FQGNSA. Taken from cysteine to phenylalanine, the CDR3 has 14 residues. Of the read, only the CDR3 DNA is kept; its 42 bases are in frame from base 1. The chain is encoded by TRBV7-2 joined to TRBJ2-1, with the D gene call left open. The clonotype originates from a female donor in good health and CMV-seronegative. The sample comprised PBMCs. The CDR3 protein: CASNIGAAYNEQFF. The DNA sequence is given as TGTGCCAGCAACATTGGTGCGGCGTACAATGAGCAGTTCTTC.